The 8 T cell receptor beta chains in this list originate from one sample, sequenced in a study of naive and memory T cell subsets. An equimolar mix of two oligonucleotides served as the beta constant-region primer for TRBC1 and TRBC2. Ligated cDNA was amplified by four rounds of PCR with nested alpha and beta constant-region primers and SP2. TCRdb independently ran MiXCR on the UMI-ligation and nested PCR reads; one entry per CDR3 protein. Of around 110,000 distinct CDR3 sequences in the sample, 36% were seen once. The sample was central memory CD4+ T cells from blood. These receptors originate from a human donor in good health.

This clonotype turned up a few times. The chain carries TRBV20-1 and TRBJ1-5; D not resolved. Germline lookup yields CDR1 DFQATT and CDR2 SNEGSKA (reference sequence). The CDR3 consists of 17 residues. Trimming took off 1 base at V and 2 bases at J, with 18 bases between the two ends. In DNA form, the CDR3 reads TGCAGTGCTAGAGCGCTGCAAGGGAAAGTAGGCAATCAGCCCCAGCATTTT. Translated, it gives CSARALQGKVGNQPQHF.

The chain combines TRBV27 with TRBJ1-5; TRBD1 aligns across 10 bases. Germline lookup yields CDR1 MNHEY and CDR2 SMNVEV (reference sequence). V shed 4 bases, J shed 6 bases, and the junction held 9 bases outside the gene matches. This CDR3 comprises 16 residues. CDR3 region: CASSSHSGTGVQPQHF. The CDR3 nucleotides read TGTGCCAGCAGTTCCCACTCCGGGACAGGGGTTCAGCCCCAGCATTTT.

This rearrangement joins TRBV9 to TRBJ2-1; TRBD2 matches at 8 bases. Per germline, CDR1 SGDLS and CDR2 YYNGEE. V shed 4 bases and J 8 bases; nucleotides not matched to a gene: 8. The CDR3 extends over 14 amino acids. CDR3 loop: CASSTREGRDEQFF. The DNA for the CDR3 is TGTGCCAGCAGCACCCGGGAGGGCCGGGATGAGCAGTTCTTC.

This clonotype was seen a few times. The chain recombines TRBV28 with TRBJ1-1; 7 positions match TRBD1. CDR1 and CDR2 from the germline V gene are MDHEN and SYDVKM. This CDR3 contains 16 residues. J was trimmed by 2 bases and V by 5 bases; bases with no gene match: 11. CDR3 amino acids: CASSIQGRLVNTEAFF. Written as DNA, the CDR3 is TGTGCCAGCAGTATACAGGGGAGACTGGTAAACACTGAAGCTTTCTTT.

In its sample, this clonotype was seen a few times. J is TRBJ2-1 and V is TRBV20-1; D is unclear. Germline CDR1 reads DFQATT; CDR2 reads SNEGSKA (reference sequence). The CDR3 runs to 13 residues. CDR3 sequence: CTPNSPLDNEQFF. In DNA, the CDR3 is TGCACCCCTAACTCGCCCTTGGACAATGAGCAGTTCTTC.

Written as DNA, the CDR3 is TGTGCCATCAGGGGACTAGGAGCGGGGGAGCAGTACTTC. Protein sequence: CAIRGLGAGEQYF. The chain is built from TRBV10-3 and TRBJ2-7, with 8 bases identical to TRBD2. Germline trimming cut 6 bases from V and 7 bases from J; bases unmatched to any gene: 8. CDR1 ENHRY and CDR2 SYGVKD come from the germline V gene. The CDR3 totals 13 residues.

The rearrangement joins TRBV5-1 to TRBJ2-7; D may be TRBD1 (6 bases). The CDR3 spans 15 residues. The V and J ends lost 4 bases and 3 bases respectively, with 17 bases between them. Germline V gives CDR1 SGHRS, CDR2 YFSETQ. CDR3 in DNA: TGCGCCAGCAGCCCAGGGGCGGGTTGGAGCTACGAGCAGTACTTC. It codes for CASSPGAGWSYEQYF.

This clonotype has just a few counts. This sequence joins TRBV19 and TRBJ2-6; no clear D gene. The CDR3 is made up of 18 amino acids. V dropped 8 bases and J dropped 0 bases, with 20 bases sitting between them. CDR1 LNHDA and CDR2 SQIVND come from the germline V gene (reference sequence). The chain's CDR3 is CASGPLGQHSSGANVLTF. As DNA, the CDR3 is TGTGCCAGTGGTCCCCTAGGGCAGCATAGCTCTGGGGCCAACGTCCTGACTTTC.